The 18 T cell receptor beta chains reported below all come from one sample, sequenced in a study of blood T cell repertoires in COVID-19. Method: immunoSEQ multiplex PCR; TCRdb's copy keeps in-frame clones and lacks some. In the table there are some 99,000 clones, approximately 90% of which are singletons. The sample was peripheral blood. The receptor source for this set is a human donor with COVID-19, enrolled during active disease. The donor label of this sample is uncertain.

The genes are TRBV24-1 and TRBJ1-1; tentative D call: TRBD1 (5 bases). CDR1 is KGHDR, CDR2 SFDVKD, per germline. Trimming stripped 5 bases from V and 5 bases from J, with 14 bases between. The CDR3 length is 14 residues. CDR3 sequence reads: CATSATGGSTEAFF. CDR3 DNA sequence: TGTGCCACCAGTGCTACGGGGGGAAGTACTGAAGCTTTCTTT.

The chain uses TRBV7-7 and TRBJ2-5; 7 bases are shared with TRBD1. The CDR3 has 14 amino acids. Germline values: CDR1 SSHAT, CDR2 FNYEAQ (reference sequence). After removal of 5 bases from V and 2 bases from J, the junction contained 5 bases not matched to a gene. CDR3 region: CASSPGQSQETQYF. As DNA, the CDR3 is TGTGCCAGCAGCCCGGGACAGTCGCAAGAGACCCAGTACTTC.

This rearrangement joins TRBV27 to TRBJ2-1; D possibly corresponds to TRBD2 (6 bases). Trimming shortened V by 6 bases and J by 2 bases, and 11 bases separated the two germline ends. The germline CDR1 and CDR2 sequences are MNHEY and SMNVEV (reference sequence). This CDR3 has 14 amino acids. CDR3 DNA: TGTGCCAGCAGACGGGGGTCAACCTACAATGAGCAGTTCTTC. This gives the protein CASRRGSTYNEQFF.

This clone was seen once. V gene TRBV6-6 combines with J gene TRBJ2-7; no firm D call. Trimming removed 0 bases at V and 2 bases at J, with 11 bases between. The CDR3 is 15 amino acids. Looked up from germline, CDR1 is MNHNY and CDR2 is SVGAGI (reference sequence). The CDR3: CASSYSLEQAYEQYF. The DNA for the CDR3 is TGTGCCAGCAGTTACTCCCTTGAGCAAGCCTACGAGCAGTACTTC.

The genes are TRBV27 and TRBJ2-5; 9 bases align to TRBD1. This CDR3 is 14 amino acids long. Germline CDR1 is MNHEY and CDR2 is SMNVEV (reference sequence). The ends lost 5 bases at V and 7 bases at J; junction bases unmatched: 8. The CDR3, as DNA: TGTGCCAGCAGTCCGGGACAGGGAGTTGGGACCCAGTACTTC. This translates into CASSPGQGVGTQYF.

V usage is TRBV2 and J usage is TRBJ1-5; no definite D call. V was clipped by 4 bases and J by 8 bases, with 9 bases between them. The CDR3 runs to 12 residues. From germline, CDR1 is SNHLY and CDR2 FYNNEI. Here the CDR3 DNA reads TGTGCCAGCAGTGTGTCGAGTGAGCCCCAGCATTTT. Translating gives CASSVSSEPQHF.

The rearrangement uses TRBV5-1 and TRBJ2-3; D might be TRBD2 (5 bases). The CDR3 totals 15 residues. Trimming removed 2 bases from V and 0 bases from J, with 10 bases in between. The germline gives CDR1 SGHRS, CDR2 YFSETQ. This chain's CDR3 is CASSFGGFSTDTQYF. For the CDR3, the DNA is TGCGCCAGCAGCTTCGGAGGATTTAGCACAGATACGCAGTATTTT. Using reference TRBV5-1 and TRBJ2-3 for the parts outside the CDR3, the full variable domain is KAGVTQTPRYLIKTRGQQVTLSCSPISGHRSVSWYQQTPGQGLQFLFEYFSETQRNKGNFPGRFSGRQFSNSRSEMNVSTLELGDSALYLCASSFGGFSTDTQYFGPGTRLTVL.

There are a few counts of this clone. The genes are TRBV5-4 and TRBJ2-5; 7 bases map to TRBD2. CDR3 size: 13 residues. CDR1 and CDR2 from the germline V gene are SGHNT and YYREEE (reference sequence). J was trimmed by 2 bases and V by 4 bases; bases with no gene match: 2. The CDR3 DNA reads TGTGCCAGCAGCCCGGGACTACAAGAGACCCAGTACTTC. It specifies CASSPGLQETQYF.

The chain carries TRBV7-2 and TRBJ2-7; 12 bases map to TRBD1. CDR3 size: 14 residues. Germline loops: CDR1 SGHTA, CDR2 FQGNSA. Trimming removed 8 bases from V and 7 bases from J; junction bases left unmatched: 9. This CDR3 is CASSGGQGAWEQYF. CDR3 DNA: TGTGCCAGCTCTGGGGGACAGGGGGCTTGGGAGCAGTACTTC. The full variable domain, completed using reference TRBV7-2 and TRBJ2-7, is GAGVSQSPSNKVTEKGKDVELRCDPISGHTALYWYRQSLGQGLEFLIYFQGNSAPDKSGLPSDRFSAERTGGSVSTLTIQRTQQEDSAVYLCASSGGQGAWEQYFGPGTRLTVT.

The CDR3 loop is CAISERWGVVNTEAFF. CDR3 nucleotides: TGTGCCATCAGTGAGAGGTGGGGGGTGGTGAACACTGAAGCTTTCTTT. The chain recombines TRBV10-3 with TRBJ1-1, with D possibly matching TRBD1 (5 bases). The CDR3 consists of 16 residues. The V end lost 2 bases, the J end lost 0 bases, and 13 bases lay between the germline ends. CDR1 and CDR2 (germline): ENHRY, SYGVKD.

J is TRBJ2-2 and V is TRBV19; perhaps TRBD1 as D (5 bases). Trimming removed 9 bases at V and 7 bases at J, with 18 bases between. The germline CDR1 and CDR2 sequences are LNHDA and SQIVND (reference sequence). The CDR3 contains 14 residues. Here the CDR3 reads CASRAGQGGGELFF. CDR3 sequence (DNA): TGTGCCAGCCGAGCCGGGCAGGGTGGCGGGGAGCTGTTTTTT. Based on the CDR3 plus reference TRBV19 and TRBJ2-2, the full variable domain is DGGITQSPKYLFRKEGQNVTLSCEQNLNHDAMYWYRQDPGQGLRLIYYSQIVNDFQKGDIAEGYSVSREKKESFPLTVTSAQKNPTAFYLCASRAGQGGGELFFGEGSRLTVL.

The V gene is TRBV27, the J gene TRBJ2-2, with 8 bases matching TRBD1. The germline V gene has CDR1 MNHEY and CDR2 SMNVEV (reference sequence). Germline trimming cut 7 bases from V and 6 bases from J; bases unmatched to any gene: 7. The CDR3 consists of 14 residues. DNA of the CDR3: TGTGCCAGCACACAGGGGGTCCTCCCCGGGGAGCTGTTTTTT. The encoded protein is CASTQGVLPGELFF.

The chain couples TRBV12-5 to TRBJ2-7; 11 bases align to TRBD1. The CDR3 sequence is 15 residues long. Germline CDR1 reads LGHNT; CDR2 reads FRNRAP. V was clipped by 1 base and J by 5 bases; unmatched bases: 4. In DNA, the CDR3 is TGTGCTAGTGGTTTGGATGTGGACAGGGGGCACGAGCAGTACTTC. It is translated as CASGLDVDRGHEQYF.

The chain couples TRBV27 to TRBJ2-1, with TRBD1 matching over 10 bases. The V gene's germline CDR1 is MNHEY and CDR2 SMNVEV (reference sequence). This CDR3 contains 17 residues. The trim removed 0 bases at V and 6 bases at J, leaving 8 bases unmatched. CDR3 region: CASSLSSGTGAVNEQFF. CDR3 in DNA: TGTGCCAGCAGTTTATCGTCCGGGACAGGGGCGGTCAATGAGCAGTTCTTC.

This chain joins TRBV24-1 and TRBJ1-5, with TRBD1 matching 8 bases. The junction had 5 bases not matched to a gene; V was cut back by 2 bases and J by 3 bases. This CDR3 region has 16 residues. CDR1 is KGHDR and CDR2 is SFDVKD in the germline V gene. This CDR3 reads CATSDWAGGYNQPQHF. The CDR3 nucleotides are TGTGCCACCAGTGATTGGGCAGGGGGCTACAATCAGCCCCAGCATTTT.

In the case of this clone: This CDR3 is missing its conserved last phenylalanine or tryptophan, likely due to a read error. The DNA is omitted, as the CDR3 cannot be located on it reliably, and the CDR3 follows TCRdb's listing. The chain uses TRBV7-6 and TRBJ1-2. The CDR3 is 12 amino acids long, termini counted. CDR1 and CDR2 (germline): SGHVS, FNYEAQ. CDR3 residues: CASSLVPPAGRN.

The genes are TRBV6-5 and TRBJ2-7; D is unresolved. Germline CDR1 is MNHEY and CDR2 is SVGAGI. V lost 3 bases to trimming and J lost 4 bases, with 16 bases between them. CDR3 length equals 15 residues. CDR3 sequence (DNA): TGTGCCAGCAGTTATAGTTTTGGTGCAGGTTACGAGCAGTACTTC. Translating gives CASSYSFGAGYEQYF.

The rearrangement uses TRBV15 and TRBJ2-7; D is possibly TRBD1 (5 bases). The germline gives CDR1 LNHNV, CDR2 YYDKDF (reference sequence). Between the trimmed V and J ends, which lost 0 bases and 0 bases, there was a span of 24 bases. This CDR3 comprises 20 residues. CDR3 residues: CATSRDLGPDSGASSYEQYF. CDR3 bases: TGTGCCACCAGCAGAGATTTAGGCCCTGATAGTGGGGCGAGCTCCTACGAGCAGTACTTC.